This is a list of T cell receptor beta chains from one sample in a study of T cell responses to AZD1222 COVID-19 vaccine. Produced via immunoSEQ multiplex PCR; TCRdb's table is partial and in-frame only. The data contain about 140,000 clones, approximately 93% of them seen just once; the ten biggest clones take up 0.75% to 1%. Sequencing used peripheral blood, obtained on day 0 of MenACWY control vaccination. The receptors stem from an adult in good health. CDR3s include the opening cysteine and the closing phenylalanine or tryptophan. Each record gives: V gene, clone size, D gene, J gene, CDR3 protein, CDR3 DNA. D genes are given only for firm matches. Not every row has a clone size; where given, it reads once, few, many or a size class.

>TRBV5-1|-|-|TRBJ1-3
CASSSSLGGNTIYF
TGCGCCAGCAGCTCCAGCCTCGGCGGAAACACCATATATTTT
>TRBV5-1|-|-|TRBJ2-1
CASSEPEGEQFF
TGCGCCAGCAGCGAACCCGAGGGTGAGCAGTTCTTC
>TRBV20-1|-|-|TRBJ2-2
CSASREALPTGELFF
TGCAGTGCTAGTCGTGAGGCCCTGCCTACCGGGGAGCTGTTTTTT
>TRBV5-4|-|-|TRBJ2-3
CASSHVGGDTDTQYF
TGTGCCAGCAGCCATGTAGGGGGGGACACAGATACGCAGTATTTT
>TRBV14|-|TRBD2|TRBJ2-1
CASSQSRGLADSYNEQFF
TGTGCCAGCAGCCAATCCAGGGGACTAGCGGACTCCTACAATGAGCAGTTCTTC
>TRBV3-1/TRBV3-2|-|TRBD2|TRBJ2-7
CASSQGLADSYEQYF
TGTGCCAGCAGCCAGGGACTAGCGGACTCCTACGAGCAGTACTTC
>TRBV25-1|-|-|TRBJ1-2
CASSPTNYGYTF
TGTGCCAGCAGTCCGACTAACTATGGCTACACCTTC
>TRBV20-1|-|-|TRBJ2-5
CSASTGLRETQYF
TGCAGTGCTAGTACTGGGTTAAGGGAGACCCAGTACTTC
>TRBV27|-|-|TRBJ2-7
CASSYRGQYEQYF
TGTGCCAGCAGTTATCGGGGGCAATACGAGCAGTACTTC
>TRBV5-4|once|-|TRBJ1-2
CASSFLAGSRRHGYTF
TGTGCCAGCAGCTTTTTGGCCGGGTCAAGGCGGCATGGCTACACCTTC
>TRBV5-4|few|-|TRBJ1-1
CASSFRRGNFVKDTEAFF
TGTGCCAGCAGCTTTCGCAGGGGAAACTTCGTGAAGGACACTGAAGCTTTCTTT
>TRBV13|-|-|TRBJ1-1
CASSLESSWNTEAFF
TGTGCCAGCAGCTTAGAGTCATCTTGGAACACTGAAGCTTTCTTT
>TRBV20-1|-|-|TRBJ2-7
CSARVDYEQYF
TGCAGTGCTCGGGTCGACTACGAGCAGTACTTC
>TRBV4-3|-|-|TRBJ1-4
CASSQDNRNEKLFF
TGCGCCAGCAGCCAAGACAACAGAAATGAAAAACTGTTTTTT
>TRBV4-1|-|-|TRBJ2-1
CASSQGAAGVIEQFF
TGCGCCAGCAGCCAAGGAGCGGCTGGGGTAATCGAGCAGTTCTTC
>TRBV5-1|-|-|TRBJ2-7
CASSQGTVTYEQYF
TGCGCCAGCAGCCAGGGGACGGTGACCTACGAGCAGTACTTC
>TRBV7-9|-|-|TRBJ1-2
CASSLLSSYGYTF
TGTGCCAGCAGCTTATTAAGCAGCTATGGCTACACCTTC
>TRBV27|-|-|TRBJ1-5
CASRAGQLINQPQHF
TGTGCCAGCAGAGCCGGACAGCTGATTAATCAGCCCCAGCATTTT
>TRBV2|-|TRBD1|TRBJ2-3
CASSELGQGPPDTQYF
TGTGCCAGCAGTGAACTTGGACAGGGGCCCCCAGATACGCAGTATTTT
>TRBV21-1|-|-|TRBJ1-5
CASSKEEGTVNYSNQPQHF
TGTGCCAGCAGCAAAGAAGAAGGCACCGTTAACTATAGCAATCAGCCCCAGCATTTT
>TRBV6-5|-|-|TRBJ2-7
CASSYMGGGGYEQYF
TGTGCCAGCAGTTACATGGGAGGAGGGGGCTACGAGCAGTACTTC
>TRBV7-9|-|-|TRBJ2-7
CASSPGTLYEQYF
TGTGCCAGCAGCCCCGGGACCCTCTACGAGCAGTACTTC
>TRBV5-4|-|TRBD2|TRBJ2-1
CASSSPAGLADNEQFF
TGTGCCAGCAGCTCACCCGCCGGACTAGCGGACAATGAGCAGTTCTTC
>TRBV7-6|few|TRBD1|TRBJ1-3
CASSKSRDRDTIYF
TGTGCCAGCAGCAAGTCCCGGGACAGGGACACCATATATTTT
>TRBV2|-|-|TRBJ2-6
CASSDLGFSGANVLTF
TGTGCCAGCAGTGACTTGGGTTTCTCCGGGGCCAACGTCCTGACTTTC
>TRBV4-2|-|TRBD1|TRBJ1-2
CASSQDPDRVEDGYTF
TGTGCCAGCAGCCAAGATCCCGACAGGGTAGAGGACGGCTACACCTTC
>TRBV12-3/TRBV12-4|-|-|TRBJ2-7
CASSTSYEQYF
TGTGCCAGCAGTACGAGCTACGAGCAGTACTTC
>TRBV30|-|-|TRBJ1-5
CAWSVGAGRGPQHF
TGTGCCTGGAGTGTAGGGGCAGGCCGGGGGCCCCAGCATTTT
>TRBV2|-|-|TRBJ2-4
CASSVLAKNIQYF
TGTGCCAGCAGTGTCTTAGCCAAAAACATTCAGTACTTC
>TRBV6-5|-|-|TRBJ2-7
CASSYSTGHESYEQYF
TGTGCCAGCAGTTACTCGACGGGACACGAATCCTACGAGCAGTACTTC
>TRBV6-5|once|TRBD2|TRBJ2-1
CASNAFSGAYNEQFF
TGTGCCAGCAACGCATTTAGCGGGGCCTACAATGAGCAGTTCTTC
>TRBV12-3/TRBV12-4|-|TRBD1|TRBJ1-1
CASRRSGGTEAFF
TGTGCCAGCAGACGATCAGGGGGCACTGAAGCTTTCTTT
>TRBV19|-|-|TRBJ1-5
CASQIRDGNQPQHF
TGTGCCAGTCAAATCCGGGACGGTAATCAGCCCCAGCATTTT
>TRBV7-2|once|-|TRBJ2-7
CASSLALDTSYEQYF
TGTGCCAGCAGCTTAGCCTTGGACACCTCCTACGAGCAGTACTTC
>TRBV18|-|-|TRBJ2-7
CASSPDREQYF
TGTGCCAGCTCACCCGATAGGGAGCAGTACTTC
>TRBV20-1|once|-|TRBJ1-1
CSASKRVGTEAFF
TGCAGTGCTAGTAAGCGGGTTGGCACTGAAGCTTTCTTT
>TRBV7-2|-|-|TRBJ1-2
CASSLEFQPNYGYTF
TGTGCCAGCAGCTTAGAGTTTCAGCCTAACTATGGCTACACCTTC
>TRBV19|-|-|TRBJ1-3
CASTSDSGNTIYF
TGTGCCAGCACCTCAGACTCTGGAAACACCATATATTTT
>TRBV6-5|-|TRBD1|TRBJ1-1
CASSSTGTAYTEAFF
TGTGCCAGCAGCTCGACCGGGACAGCATACACTGAAGCTTTCTTT